The sample holds many counts of the clone carrying this T cell receptor beta chain. The CDR3 totals 18 residues. With V trimmed by 2 bases and J by 3 bases, 12 bases remained unmatched. Germline V gene sequence: CDR1 MNHNS, CDR2 SASEGT. The data stem from a study of T cells in Graves' hyperthyroidism and ophthalmopathy. The CDR3 regions of TCR beta were amplified from RNA transcripts. The HTBI set primed first-round TCR CDR3 RT-PCR. MiXCR, applied by TCRdb to the multiplex PCR reads, yields one record per CDR3 protein. Of about 200,000 distinct CDR3 sequences in the sample, around 17% are singletons; the top ten hold 35% to 50%.

This rearrangement joins TRBV6-1 to TRBJ1-5, with 8 bases identical to TRBD1. The clonotype originates from a man aged 40-55 years with Graves' hyperthyroidism. Sequenced material: blood. The DNA of the CDR3 is TGTGCCAGCAGTGAACGTGAGGGACAGGAGTCTAACAATCAGCCCCAGCATTTT. Translation gives CASSEREGQESNNQPQHF.